This T cell receptor beta chain was captured in a study of metastatic and nonmetastatic thyroid tumors. Study as a whole: It was across blood and tumor or nodule tissue from malignant and benign thyroid patients that repertoires were compared.

Thyroid surgery had not been preceded by any treatment in any patient. Trimming cost V 5 bases and J 2 bases; bases outside gene matches: 3. Germline lookup yields CDR1 LNHDA and CDR2 SQIVND (reference sequence). CDR3 length: 13 amino acids. In this sample, this clone turned up many times. What it binds is not known. A much larger clone lies one base from this, so it may be a read error. In the source study's methods: It was from CDR3 differences across clinicopathological groups that a distant-metastasis classifier for papillary thyroid cancer was built. From the PCR reads, TCRdb re-called clones with MiXCR. These V and J calls are TCRdb output, not the study's own analysis. The table shows around 40,000 clones, with about 18% occurring only once. Whole-study results and caveats: Patients with malignant thyroid tumors reportedly had significantly higher TCR beta diversity than those with benign nodules, in blood and tumor.

Material: blood. The J gene is TRBJ2-7, the V gene TRBV19; 7 nucleotides match TRBD1. This sequence originates from a male donor with papillary thyroid cancer or a benign thyroid nodule (not recorded which). Some clones in this sample may be carry-over from other donors' samples. The CDR3 here is CASSATGPYEQYF. CDR3 DNA sequence: TGTGCCAGTAGTGCGACAGGGCCCTACGAGCAGTACTTC. Full variable domain (remainder filled in from reference TRBV19 and TRBJ2-7): DGGITQSPKYLFRKEGQNVTLSCEQNLNHDAMYWYRQDPGQGLRLIYYSQIVNDFQKGDIAEGYSVSREKKESFPLTVTSAQKNPTAFYLCASSATGPYEQYFGPGTRLTVT.